Following are 30 T cell receptor beta chains from one sample sequenced in a study of T cells in Graves' hyperthyroidism and ophthalmopathy. RNA transcripts were the template for amplifying TCR beta CDR3 regions. HTBI primers drove first-round RT-PCR of the TCR CDR3. MiXCR, run by TCRdb on the multiplex PCR reads, gives a single entry per CDR3 protein. The sample yields about 590,000 distinct CDR3 sequences, 15% to 18% seen once. Sequenced: blood. The receptors stem from a woman in her 30s with Graves' hyperthyroidism.

The table lists this clonotype with many counts. The gene calls are TRBV12-3 or TRBV12-4 and TRBJ1-4; weak D call: TRBD1 (5 bases). The CDR3 has 15 residues. Deletions cut 6 bases from V and 8 bases from J, with 19 bases between. This CDR3 is CASSRLPGLSEKLFF. DNA of the CDR3: TGTGCCAGCAGCCGTTTACCGGGACTGTCAGAAAAACTGTTTTTT.

This clonotype appeared many times. The genes are TRBV7-3 and TRBJ2-1; 8 positions match TRBD1. CDR1 is SGHTA and CDR2 is FQGTGA in the germline V gene. Germline trimming cut 5 bases from V and 7 bases from J; bases unmatched to any gene: 13. This CDR3 region has 16 residues. The CDR3: CASSQKGQGERNEQFF. The CDR3 nucleotides read TGTGCCAGCAGCCAAAAAGGACAGGGAGAAAGGAATGAGCAGTTCTTC.

This clonotype was picked up a small number of times. This chain joins TRBV10-3 and TRBJ2-2; D could derive from TRBD1 or TRBD2 (5 bases each). The V gene lost 4 bases and the J gene lost 4 bases, with 22 bases spanning the gap. CDR3 length: 18 residues. Germline V gene sequence: CDR1 ENHRY, CDR2 SYGVKD. The CDR3 reads CAISGGPGVRTRTGELFF. The CDR3 DNA is TGTGCCATCAGTGGGGGACCTGGTGTACGAACCCGCACCGGGGAGCTGTTTTTT.

This clonotype was seen many times. The V call is TRBV7-9, the J call TRBJ1-1; D unclear. Germline V gene sequence: CDR1 SEHNR, CDR2 FQNEAQ (reference sequence). The CDR3 extends over 15 amino acids. Deletions cut 5 bases from V and 1 base from J, with 14 bases between. The CDR3 reads CASSVRLSRNTEAFF. CDR3 DNA: TGTGCCAGCAGCGTCAGACTCAGTAGGAACACTGAAGCTTTCTTT.

This clonotype was counted at least ten times. This CDR3 is CAWSVLWMGTLNTEAFF. In nucleotides, the CDR3 is TGTGCCTGGAGTGTACTTTGGATGGGGACTTTGAACACTGAAGCTTTCTTT. The rearrangement joins TRBV30 to TRBJ1-1; the D gene is possibly TRBD1 (5 bases). V was trimmed by 0 bases and J by 0 bases, leaving 17 bases between them. The germline CDR1 and CDR2 sequences are GTSNPN and SVGIG (reference sequence). The CDR3 has 17 amino acids. Based on the CDR3 plus reference TRBV30 and TRBJ1-1, the full variable domain is SQTIHQWPATLVQPVGSPLSLECTVEGTSNPNLYWYRQAAGRGLQLLFYSVGIGQISSEVPQNLSASRPQDRQFILSSKKLLLSDSGFYLCAWSVLWMGTLNTEAFFGQGTRLTVV.

The V and J genes are TRBV11-1 and TRBJ2-7; 7 bases align to TRBD2. The CDR3 covers 16 residues. CDR1 and CDR2 from the germline V gene are SGHAT and FQDESV (reference sequence). V trimming: 5 bases; J trimming: 1 base; junction bases outside the gene matches: 11. The CDR3 is CASSLGRTRGSYEQYF. CDR3 nucleotides: TGTGCCAGCAGCCTCGGACGGACTAGAGGGTCCTACGAGCAGTACTTC.

This clonotype was counted many times. This sequence joins TRBV5-1 and TRBJ2-1; the D is unclear. Trimming took 0 bases from V and 0 from J, leaving 7 bases between them. The CDR3 extends over 15 amino acids. Per germline, CDR1 SGHRS and CDR2 YFSETQ. This CDR3 is CASSLEASSYNEQFF. CDR3 bases: TGCGCCAGCAGCTTGGAGGCGAGCTCCTACAATGAGCAGTTCTTC. Full variable domain (outside the CDR3, taken from reference TRBV5-1 and TRBJ2-1): KAGVTQTPRYLIKTRGQQVTLSCSPISGHRSVSWYQQTPGQGLQFLFEYFSETQRNKGNFPGRFSGRQFSNSRSEMNVSTLELGDSALYLCASSLEASSYNEQFFGPGTRLTVL.

This clonotype came up a few times. J is TRBJ1-2 and V is TRBV28, with 7 positions matching TRBD1. V dropped 5 bases and J dropped 5; count of bases not matched to a gene: 5. CDR1 MDHEN and CDR2 SYDVKM come from the germline V gene. The CDR3 loop spans 13 amino acids. The chain's CDR3 is CASSHRGGYGYTF. CDR3 DNA: TGTGCCAGCAGTCACAGGGGCGGGTATGGCTACACCTTC.

This clonotype has ten or more counts. The chain has TRBV28 and TRBJ2-1; tentative D call: TRBD1 (6 bases). Deletions cut 5 bases from V and 7 bases from J, with 15 bases between. CDR1 is MDHEN, CDR2 SYDVKM, per germline. This CDR3 is built from 14 residues. CDR3 DNA sequence: TGTGCCAGCAGTCAACCACAGGGATTGAATGAGCAGTTCTTC. It encodes CASSQPQGLNEQFF.

This clonotype was seen only a few times. The chain is built from TRBV18 and TRBJ2-3; possible D gene TRBD1, 6 bases. The CDR3 has 17 amino acids. Germline-derived CDR1 and CDR2 are KGHSH and LQKENI. V was pared by 3 bases and J by 2 bases, with 18 bases between. In nucleotides, the CDR3 is TGTGCCAGCTCACCTGCTCTCGGGGACACCGACACAGATACGCAGTATTTT. As protein: CASSPALGDTDTDTQYF.

This clonotype appeared many times. The V and J genes are TRBV6-1 and TRBJ1-1; D may be TRBD1 (5 bases). The CDR3 contains 12 residues. Per the germline V gene, CDR1 is MNHNS and CDR2 is SASEGT. V lost 5 bases and J lost 6, with 10 bases in between. CDR3 region: CASSTGTSEAFF. CDR3 coding DNA: TGTGCCAGCAGTACCGGGACTTCTGAAGCTTTCTTT.

This clonotype was seen at least ten times. The chain has TRBV11-2 and TRBJ2-3; D unresolved. Germline values: CDR1 SGHAT, CDR2 FQNNGV. Trimming shortened V by 5 bases and J by 4 bases, and 10 bases separated the two germline ends. The CDR3 runs 13 residues. Here the CDR3 reads CASSPDFPDTQYF. The CDR3 nucleotides are TGTGCCAGCAGCCCCGATTTCCCAGATACGCAGTATTTT.

The chain employs TRBV4-3 and TRBJ2-1; tentative D call: TRBD1 (6 bases). The CDR3 spans 14 residues. The V gene's germline CDR1 is LGHNA and CDR2 YSLEER. The V end was cut by 0 bases, the J end by 7 bases, with 10 bases between. This CDR3 is CASSQDTGRNEQFF. CDR3 DNA sequence: TGCGCCAGCAGCCAAGATACAGGGCGGAATGAGCAGTTCTTC.

The table lists this clonotype with a few counts. The gene calls are TRBV28 and TRBJ2-3; the D gene is possibly TRBD1 (5 bases). The CDR3 has 15 residues. Germline CDR1 is MDHEN and CDR2 is SYDVKM. Trimming took 4 bases from V and 2 from J, leaving 13 bases between them. The CDR3: CASSYSMGPTDTQYF. The CDR3 bases are TGTGCCAGCAGTTATTCCATGGGGCCCACAGATACGCAGTATTTT.

This chain links TRBV11-2 with TRBJ1-2; 8 nucleotides agree with TRBD1. Germline lookup yields CDR1 SGHAT and CDR2 FQNNGV. Trimming cost V 5 bases and J 7 bases; bases outside gene matches: 6. This CDR3 has 13 amino acids. This CDR3 is CASSPDRVSGYTF. DNA of the CDR3: TGTGCCAGCAGCCCGGACAGGGTCAGTGGCTACACCTTC.

This clonotype has ten or more counts. CDR3 coding DNA: TGTGCCAGCATCCTATTGAGGACCAACACTGAAGCTTTCTTT. Amino acids: CASILLRTNTEAFF. This chain connects TRBV11-2 to TRBJ1-1; D unresolved. V gave up 7 bases and J gave up 2 bases, with 14 bases separating them. Germline CDR1 is SGHAT and CDR2 is FQNNGV. The CDR3 is 14 residues long.

In this sample, this clonotype turned up many times. The chain joins TRBV6-2 or TRBV6-3 to TRBJ2-6, with D maybe TRBD1 (6 bases). V gave up 9 bases and J gave up 0 bases, with 12 bases separating them. The CDR3 runs to 15 residues. Germline CDR1 and CDR2: MNHEY and SVGEGT. The CDR3 bases are TGTGCCAGTCTTGAGGGACACTCTGGGGCCAACGTCCTGACTTTC. Protein: CASLEGHSGANVLTF.

This clonotype has a count of ten or more. The chain links TRBV30 to TRBJ2-1; D might be TRBD1 or TRBD2, each matching 5 bases. The germline gives CDR1 GTSNPN, CDR2 SVGIG (reference sequence). V was trimmed by 1 base and J by 5 bases, leaving 9 bases between them. The CDR3 has 13 amino acids. The CDR3 sequence: CAWSGDDNNEQFF. CDR3 in DNA: TGTGCCTGGAGTGGGGACGACAACAATGAGCAGTTCTTC. The full variable domain, with the rest looked up from reference TRBV30 and TRBJ2-1, is SQTIHQWPATLVQPVGSPLSLECTVEGTSNPNLYWYRQAAGRGLQLLFYSVGIGQISSEVPQNLSASRPQDRQFILSSKKLLLSDSGFYLCAWSGDDNNEQFFGPGTRLTVL.

This clonotype was found many times. This chain links TRBV20-1 with TRBJ2-7, with D uncertain. Germline lookup yields CDR1 DFQATT and CDR2 SNEGSKA (reference sequence). The CDR3 has 14 amino acids. V was trimmed by 1 base and J by 2 bases, leaving 12 bases between them. The CDR3, as DNA: TGCAGTGCTAGAGGCTACCCCTTAACCTACGAGCAGTACTTC. Translation gives CSARGYPLTYEQYF.

This clonotype was seen ten or more times. V gene TRBV6-5 combines with J gene TRBJ2-5; D possibly corresponds to TRBD1 (5 bases). V shed 2 bases and J shed 1 base, with 11 bases lying between them. The CDR3 is 15 residues long. Germline V gene lookup returns CDR1 MNHEY and CDR2 SVGAGI. CDR3 DNA: TGTGCCAGCAGTTACACGTTAGGGGCCCAAGAGACCCAGTACTTC. Its translation: CASSYTLGAQETQYF.

This clonotype was counted a few times. The chain couples TRBV5-5 to TRBJ2-1; D is perhaps TRBD1 (6 bases). The germline gives CDR1 SGHKS, CDR2 YYEKEE (reference sequence). The CDR3 has 14 amino acids. V lost 4 bases and J 7 bases, leaving 15 bases between the germline ends. The chain's CDR3 is CASSATQGVNEQFF. The CDR3 DNA reads TGTGCCAGCAGCGCTACACAGGGTGTGAATGAGCAGTTCTTC.

This clonotype came up many times. The CDR3 spells CSASQGADEQYF. In DNA, the CDR3 is TGCAGTGCTTCACAGGGGGCGGACGAGCAGTACTTC. This sequence joins TRBV20-1 and TRBJ2-7; 9 bases align to TRBD1. Per germline, CDR1 DFQATT and CDR2 SNEGSKA (reference sequence). V trimming: 5 bases; J trimming: 5 bases; junction bases outside the gene matches: 4. The CDR3 totals 12 residues.

This clonotype was detected many times. Here the CDR3 DNA reads TGTGCCAGCAGTGACAGGGCGATACTAGCAAATGAGCAGTTCTTC. It yields the protein CASSDRAILANEQFF. This chain links TRBV12-3 or TRBV12-4 with TRBJ2-1; D might be TRBD1 (7 bases). Between the trimmed V and J ends, which lost 5 bases and 7 bases, there was a span of 18 bases. The CDR3 has 15 residues.

V usage is TRBV20-1 and J usage is TRBJ1-4, with TRBD1 as a possible D gene (6 bases). CDR3 length equals 13 residues. Trimming took off 3 bases at V and 6 bases at J, with 11 bases between the two ends. The germline gives CDR1 DFQATT, CDR2 SNEGSKA (reference sequence). CDR3 in amino acids: CSARRGGYEKLFF. The CDR3 region has the DNA TGCAGTGCTAGGAGGGGGGGATATGAAAAACTGTTTTTT.

This clonotype was recorded many times. The CDR3 protein is CSARSDPSGGPYNEQFF. CDR3 coding DNA: TGCAGTGCTAGAAGTGACCCCAGCGGAGGGCCCTACAATGAGCAGTTCTTC. This sequence joins TRBV20-1 and TRBJ2-1; D is possibly TRBD2 (6 bases). Trimming removed 2 bases from V and 2 bases from J, with 19 bases in between. The CDR3 totals 17 residues. Germline CDR1 is DFQATT and CDR2 is SNEGSKA (reference sequence).

This clonotype showed up many times. The chain couples TRBV12-3 or TRBV12-4 to TRBJ2-7, with D tentatively TRBD2 (5 bases). CDR3 length equals 19 residues. V was trimmed by 4 bases and J by 0 bases, leaving 25 bases between them. CDR3 protein: CASSWRAVGTKLFSYEQYF. DNA for the CDR3: TGTGCCAGCAGTTGGCGGGCTGTGGGAACTAAGCTTTTCTCCTACGAGCAGTACTTC.

In its sample, this clonotype was seen a few times. The chain uses TRBV30 and TRBJ2-3; perhaps TRBD2 as D (5 bases). V dropped 0 bases and J dropped 0 bases, with 19 bases sitting between them. The CDR3 is 18 amino acids. Looked up from germline, CDR1 is GTSNPN and CDR2 is SVGIG (reference sequence). The CDR3 loop reads CAWSVLGRLEVSTDTQYF. CDR3 coding DNA: TGTGCCTGGAGTGTCTTGGGTCGTTTGGAGGTTAGCACAGATACGCAGTATTTT. Variable domain in full (rest from reference TRBV30 and TRBJ2-3): SQTIHQWPATLVQPVGSPLSLECTVEGTSNPNLYWYRQAAGRGLQLLFYSVGIGQISSEVPQNLSASRPQDRQFILSSKKLLLSDSGFYLCAWSVLGRLEVSTDTQYFGPGTRLTVL.

This clonotype was found a few times. This rearrangement joins TRBV18 to TRBJ2-1; perhaps TRBD2 as D (6 bases). Per the germline V gene, CDR1 is KGHSH and CDR2 is LQKENI. The CDR3 is made up of 15 amino acids. Trimming removed 3 bases from V and 4 bases from J, with 13 bases in between. DNA for the CDR3: TGTGCCAGCTCACCGGGAGCGGGCGATTACAATGAGCAGTTCTTC. Translated: CASSPGAGDYNEQFF.

For this clonotype: A much larger clone lies a single base off, so this may be a read error. The chain recombines TRBV27 with TRBJ2-1; no firm D call. Germline V gene sequence: CDR1 MNHEY, CDR2 SMNVEV (reference sequence). Trimming removed 2 bases from V and 11 bases from J, with 7 bases in between. The CDR3 loop spans 11 amino acids. The chain's CDR3 is CASSLLGQQFF. CDR3 bases: TGTGCCAGCAGTTTACTCGGGCAGCAGTTCTTC.

This clonotype was observed a few times. The rearrangement uses TRBV12-3 or TRBV12-4 and TRBJ2-2, with 9 bases fitting TRBD2. This CDR3 region has 20 residues. The V gene end was trimmed by 5 bases and the J gene end by 5 bases; junction bases not matched to a gene: 21. The CDR3 nucleotides are TGTGCCAGCAGTCGCCATCCCTTACCACGCGTCAGCGGGAGGACCGGGGAGCTGTTTTTT. This sequence encodes CASSRHPLPRVSGRTGELFF.